This T cell receptor beta chain was profiled in a study of blood T cell repertoires in COVID-19. As for the study in general: Researchers got acute and convalescent COVID-19 samples from the United States, Italy and Spain. The cDNA or gDNA used as material had been derived from T cells, B-cell-depleted T cells, or PBMCs.

The CDR3 extends over 14 amino acids. V lost 0 bases and J 2 bases, leaving 5 bases between the germline ends. The germline gives CDR1 MNHEY, CDR2 SVGAGI. In the authors' methods: Nucleated cell counts were estimated from reference gene primer amplification. Clones were sequenced by immunoSEQ multiplex PCR, and TCRdb holds only the in-frame ones, with some missing. D and trimming were read from the DNA, whereas the V and J calls and clone size are those reported in that table. The sample lists approximately 180,000 clones, about 80% occurring once. This clone was seen a handful of times. The sample contains more than one DNA sequence encoding this CDR3.

The chain has TRBV6-5 and TRBJ1-5; D is possibly TRBD1 (5 bases). The receptor was derived from a woman aged 65 to 85 with acute or convalescent COVID-19. The sequencing sample was made of peripheral blood. CDR3 nucleotide sequence: TGTGCCAGCAGTTACTCAGGGGGCAATCAGCCCCAGCATTTT. Residues: CASSYSGGNQPQHF.